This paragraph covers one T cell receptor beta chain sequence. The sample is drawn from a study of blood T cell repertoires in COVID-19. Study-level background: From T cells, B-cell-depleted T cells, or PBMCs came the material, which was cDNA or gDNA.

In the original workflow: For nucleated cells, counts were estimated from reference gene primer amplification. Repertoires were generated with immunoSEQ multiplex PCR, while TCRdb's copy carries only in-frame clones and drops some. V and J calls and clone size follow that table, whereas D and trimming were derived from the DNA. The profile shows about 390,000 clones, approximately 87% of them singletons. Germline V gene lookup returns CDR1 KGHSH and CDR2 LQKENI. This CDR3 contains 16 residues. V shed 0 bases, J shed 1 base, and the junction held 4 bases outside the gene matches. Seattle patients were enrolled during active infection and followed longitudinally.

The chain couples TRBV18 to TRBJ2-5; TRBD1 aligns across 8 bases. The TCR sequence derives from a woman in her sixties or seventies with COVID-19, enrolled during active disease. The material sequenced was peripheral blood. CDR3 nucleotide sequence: TGTGCCAGCTCACCACCGCCGACAGGGGCCCAAGAGACCCAGTACTTC. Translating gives CASSPPPTGAQETQYF.